This T cell receptor beta chain was identified during a study of T cell responses to AZD1222 COVID-19 vaccine. The study's findings and limits: Mostly white British, mostly female donors; authors suggested clonal diversity may be underestimated. Vaccination with two AZD1222 doses was followed by a rise in Spike-specific TCR breadth and depth. Only five to seven individuals given AZD1222 were seropositive at baseline. CD4 TCRs covered the whole spike, strongest at regions 160-218 and 743-854.

The CDR3 totals 14 residues. V trimming: 6 bases; J trimming: 3 bases; junction bases outside the gene matches: 5. Germline lookup yields CDR1 MNHEY and CDR2 SMNVEV (reference sequence). Method: immunoSEQ multiplex PCR; TCRdb's copy keeps in-frame clones and lacks some. The sample holds fewer than 110,000 clones, about nine tenths seen once. As concerns this clone: Its target is not known.

The chain has TRBV27 and TRBJ2-7; 10 nucleotides line up with TRBD2. The material was peripheral blood, obtained 28 days after the second AZD1222 dose. This TCR was sampled from an adult who received the AZD1222 COVID-19 vaccine. The CDR3 loop is CASSQLAGFYEQYF. The CDR3 DNA is TGTGCCAGCAGCCAACTAGCGGGATTCTACGAGCAGTACTTC.